This T cell receptor (beta chain) was obtained from a study of radiation and T cells in renal cell carcinoma. Only one count was recorded for this clone. Its specificity is unknown. The study, taken as a whole, reports: Only small tumor regions of 0.8 to 1 g were sampled. Compared with controls, irradiated tumors had more, larger dominant CDR3 motifs.

Clones were read by immunoSEQ multiplex PCR, and TCRdb kept only the in-frame ones, dropping some. This sample has approximately 16,000 clones, with 55% to 75% found just once. This CDR3 is built from 13 residues. Looked up from germline, CDR1 is MNHEY and CDR2 is SVGAGI. Trimming shortened V by 8 bases and J by 3 bases, and 11 bases separated the two germline ends. Treatment here: treatment-naive control, cytoreductive nephrectomy. Control samples are tumors resected by cytoreductive nephrectomy without prior radiation. The sample was tumor tissue, taken from a patient whose treatment was nephrectomy without radiotherapy. The rearrangement uses TRBV6-5 and TRBJ1-5, with D maybe TRBD1 (6 bases). The clonotype comes from a man between 35 and 55 years old with renal cell carcinoma. CDR3 sequence (DNA): TGTGCCAGCGGCCGGGACAACAATCAGCCCCAGCATTTT. This sequence encodes CASGRDNNQPQHF.